Sequencing of this T cell receptor (beta chain) was carried out in a study of PD-1 blockade in mismatch repair-deficient tumors. The V gene lost 2 bases and the J gene lost 5 bases, with 16 bases spanning the gap. The CDR3 runs 16 residues. In germline, CDR1 is MDHEN, CDR2 SYDVKM. All patients were mismatch repair deficient, assessed by either PCR or immunohistochemistry. Using immunoSEQ multiplex PCR, the repertoire was profiled, and TCRdb retains in-frame clones only, with some absent. Of some 120,000 clones in the sample, around 83% were seen once. The sequence was obtained from an adult with mismatch repair-deficient cancer. The source was peripheral blood, collected 44 weeks after starting pembrolizumab. The J gene is TRBJ2-1, the V gene TRBV28, with D tentatively TRBD1 (6 bases). CDR3 in amino acids: CASSLTPGDGDNEQFF. For the CDR3, the DNA is TGTGCCAGCAGTTTAACCCCAGGGGATGGAGACAATGAGCAGTTCTTC.